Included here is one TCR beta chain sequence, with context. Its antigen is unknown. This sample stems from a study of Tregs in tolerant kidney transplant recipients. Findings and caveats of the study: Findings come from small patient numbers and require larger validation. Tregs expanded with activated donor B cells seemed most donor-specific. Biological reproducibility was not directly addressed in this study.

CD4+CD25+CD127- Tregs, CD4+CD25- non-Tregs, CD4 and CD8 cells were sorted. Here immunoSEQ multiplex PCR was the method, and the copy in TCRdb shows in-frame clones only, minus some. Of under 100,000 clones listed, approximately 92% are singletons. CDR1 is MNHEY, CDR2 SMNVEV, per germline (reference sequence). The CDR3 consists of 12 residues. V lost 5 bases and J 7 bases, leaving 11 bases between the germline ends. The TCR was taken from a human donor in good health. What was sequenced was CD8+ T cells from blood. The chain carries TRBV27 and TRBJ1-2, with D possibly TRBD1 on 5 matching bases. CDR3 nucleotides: TGTGCCAGCAGTCCCCCCGGGGGTGGCTACACCTTC. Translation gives CASSPPGGGYTF.